Listed below are T cell receptor beta chains from one sample, sequenced in a study of blood T cell repertoires in COVID-19. The data were produced by immunoSEQ multiplex PCR, yet TCRdb's version contains in-frame clones alone and is incomplete. Of 200,000 to 250,000 clones in the sample, 83% are singletons; the top ten hold around 4.6%. The specimen was PBMCs or T cells enriched from blood (not recorded which). Receptors were obtained from a woman in her forties or fifties who had been exposed to COVID-19. CDR3s include the opening cysteine and the closing phenylalanine or tryptophan. Fields, in order: V gene, J gene, CDR3 protein.

v_gene: TRBV6-6; j_gene: TRBJ1-1; CDR3aa: CASTLLAGASATEAFF
v_gene: TRBV6-5; j_gene: TRBJ1-1; CDR3aa: CASSNTRGRGTEAFF
v_gene: TRBV4-2; j_gene: TRBJ1-1; CDR3aa: CASSREQGEAFF
v_gene: TRBV7-2; j_gene: TRBJ2-7; CDR3aa: CASSLETSGGPQNF
v_gene: TRBV10-3; j_gene: TRBJ2-7; CDR3aa: CATSGTGDAEQYF
v_gene: TRBV6-5; j_gene: TRBJ1-5; CDR3aa: CASRTTDRSNQPQHF
v_gene: TRBV27; j_gene: TRBJ1-1; CDR3aa: CASSWRVIGTEAFF
v_gene: TRBV18; j_gene: TRBJ1-1; CDR3aa: CASSSYQGLMNTEAFF
v_gene: TRBV7-3; j_gene: TRBJ2-5; CDR3aa: CASSLRGQQTQYF
v_gene: TRBV5-1; j_gene: TRBJ2-3; CDR3aa: CASRIGTRAVRGDTQYF
v_gene: TRBV6-4; j_gene: TRBJ2-6; CDR3aa: CASSAESGRYDWANVLTF
v_gene: TRBV30; j_gene: TRBJ1-1; CDR3aa: CAWTHPAPQGGGTEAFF
v_gene: TRBV6-5; j_gene: TRBJ1-1; CDR3aa: CATTQGRNTEAFF
v_gene: TRBV9; j_gene: TRBJ2-2; CDR3aa: CASSAGGNTGELFF
v_gene: TRBV7-2; j_gene: TRBJ2-7; CDR3aa: CASSFSTVTYEQYF
v_gene: TRBV20-1; j_gene: TRBJ1-5; CDR3aa: CSASKGVLNQPQHF
v_gene: TRBV6-5; j_gene: TRBJ2-3; CDR3aa: CASTVTGRVADTQYF
v_gene: TRBV5-1; j_gene: TRBJ1-1; CDR3aa: CASTLGDSNTEAFF
v_gene: TRBV23-1; j_gene: TRBJ1-6; CDR3aa: CASALWLINSPLHF
v_gene: TRBV5-1; j_gene: TRBJ1-2; CDR3aa: CASSLDGQAIYGYTF
v_gene: TRBV28; j_gene: TRBJ2-7; CDR3aa: CASSLSGGGSQYF
v_gene: TRBV7-6; j_gene: TRBJ2-3; CDR3aa: CASSVFSGAGTDTQYF
v_gene: TRBV6-2/TRBV6-3; j_gene: TRBJ2-5; CDR3aa: CASSYEGGAGTQYF
v_gene: TRBV5-4; j_gene: TRBJ2-1; CDR3aa: CASSLNPSSYNEQFF
v_gene: TRBV7-9; j_gene: TRBJ2-1; CDR3aa: CASSSRLAGWGGSYNEQFF
v_gene: TRBV5-4; j_gene: TRBJ2-3; CDR3aa: CASSPPPPSRDTQYF
v_gene: TRBV30; j_gene: TRBJ2-2; CDR3aa: CAWTVGAGELFF
v_gene: TRBV19; j_gene: TRBJ1-2; CDR3aa: CASSTRDSYGYTF
v_gene: TRBV27; j_gene: TRBJ2-7; CDR3aa: CASSFGQGYEQYF
v_gene: TRBV5-4; j_gene: TRBJ2-2; CDR3aa: CASSLAGGGANGELFF
v_gene: TRBV30; j_gene: TRBJ1-2; CDR3aa: CAWSVGQGQNYGYTF
v_gene: TRBV2; j_gene: TRBJ2-7; CDR3aa: CASRDRGALYEQYF
v_gene: TRBV6-5; j_gene: TRBJ1-3; CDR3aa: CASSSGGNTIYF
v_gene: TRBV12-3/TRBV12-4; j_gene: TRBJ2-3; CDR3aa: CASSLGGDTQYF
v_gene: TRBV28; j_gene: TRBJ1-4; CDR3aa: CASSLAGGEEKLFF
v_gene: TRBV28; j_gene: TRBJ1-1; CDR3aa: CASRDRGRSEAFF